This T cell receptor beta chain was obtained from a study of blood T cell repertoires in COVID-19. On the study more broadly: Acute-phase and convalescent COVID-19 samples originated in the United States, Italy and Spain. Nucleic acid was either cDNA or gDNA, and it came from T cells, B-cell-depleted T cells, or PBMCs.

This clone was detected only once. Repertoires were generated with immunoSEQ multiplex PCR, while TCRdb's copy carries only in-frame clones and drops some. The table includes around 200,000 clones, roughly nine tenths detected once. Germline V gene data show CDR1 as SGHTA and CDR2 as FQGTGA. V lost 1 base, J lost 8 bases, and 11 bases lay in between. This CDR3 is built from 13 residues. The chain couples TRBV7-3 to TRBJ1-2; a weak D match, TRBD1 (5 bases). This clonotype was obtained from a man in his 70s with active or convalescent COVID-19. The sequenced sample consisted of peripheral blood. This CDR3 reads CASSLSRADGYTF. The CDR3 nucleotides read TGTGCCAGCAGCTTAAGCAGGGCGGACGGCTACACCTTC.